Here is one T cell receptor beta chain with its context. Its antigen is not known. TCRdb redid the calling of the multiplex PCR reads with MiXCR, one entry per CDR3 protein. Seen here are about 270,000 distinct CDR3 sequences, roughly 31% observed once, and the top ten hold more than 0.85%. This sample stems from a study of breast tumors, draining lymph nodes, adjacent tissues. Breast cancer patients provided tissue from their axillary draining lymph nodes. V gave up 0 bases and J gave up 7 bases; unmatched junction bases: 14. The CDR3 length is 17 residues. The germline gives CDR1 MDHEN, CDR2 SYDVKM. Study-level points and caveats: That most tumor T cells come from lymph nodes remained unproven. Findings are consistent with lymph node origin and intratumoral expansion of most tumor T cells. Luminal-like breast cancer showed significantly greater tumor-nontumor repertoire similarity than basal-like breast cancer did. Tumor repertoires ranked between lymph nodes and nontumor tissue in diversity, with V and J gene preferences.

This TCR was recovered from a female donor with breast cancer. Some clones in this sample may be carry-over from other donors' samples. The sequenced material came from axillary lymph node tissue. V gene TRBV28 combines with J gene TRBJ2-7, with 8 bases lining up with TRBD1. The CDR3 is CASSLWLGDRRLREQYF. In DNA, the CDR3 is TGTGCCAGCAGTTTATGGCTCGGGGACAGGAGGCTTCGGGAGCAGTACTTC.